This section outlines one T cell receptor beta chain sequence together with its context. The target of this receptor is not known. The input lacks base qualities; no much larger clone sits a single base away. The sample's time point label, decoded: baseline pretreatment blood. Explained via the paper, the treatment or condition label denotes: 15 Gy SBRT to primary tumor, nephrectomy 4 weeks later. To follow tumor-enriched clonotypes, serial peripheral blood was collected from radiation-treated patients at baseline and at 2 weeks and 4 weeks after SBRT. Renal cell carcinoma with clear cell pathology was present in all patients. The QIAamp DNA Blood Mini Kit (Qiagen) was used to prepare genomic DNA for TCR sequencing. The analyses included only samples that passed all quality control checks. CDR1 and CDR2, looked up from the germline V gene, are SGHRS and YFSETQ. There are 14 amino acids in the CDR3, from cysteine to phenylalanine inclusive. The entry retains the CDR3 DNA only, 42 bases that are in frame from base 1. V sheds 0 bases and J sheds 1 base, leaving 6 bases between their ends.

The data are from a study of radiation and T cells in renal cell carcinoma (dated by TCRdb to 2020 to 2021). For the wider study: The samples were drawn from a clinical trial, where primary renal cell carcinomas were treated with 15 Gy of stereotactic body radiation therapy and then removed by nephrectomy 4 weeks afterward. Across all 53 samples, 4,000,000 or so unique CDR3 nucleotide sequences encoding 2,658,974 unique CDR3 amino acid sequences were identified. In total, 50 or so samples, comprising 26 tumors and about 27 peripheral blood samples, were subjected to TCR beta sequencing.

Beyond this particular receptor, the publication reports: Dynamics of the blood repertoire were not tracked past 4 weeks after treatment. Because pretreatment tumor biopsies were not available, the study could not determine whether clonotypes were already present within the tumor at baseline. With a single-armed trial design, the study had no way to address how radiation dose or scheduling affects the TCR repertoire. In blood, the top tumor clonotypes increased from baseline to 2 weeks after radiation and then shrank by 4 weeks, which suggests a temporary expansion of tumor-resident clones.

TCR beta libraries were generated from genomic DNA with the immunoSEQ kit, following the manufacturer's recommendations. To prepare the libraries, a first multiplex PCR with proprietary primers was run, followed by a second PCR that added unique barcodes, and a bead cleanup was done after each round. Each sample batch included a kit-provided positive control reaction and a negative control reaction. The final libraries underwent checking on an Agilent 4200 TapeStation D1000 ScreenTape, volumetric pooling, and quantification by qPCR. Sequencing was performed on an Illumina NextSeq500 with a MidOutput 150-cycle cartridge, and 156 Read1 and 15 Index1 cycles were run with kit custom primers. The pooled library was loaded at approximately 1 pM, with a roughly 20% PhiX control spiked in. In the original analysis: Vendor-processed data were analyzed in R, with a clonotype defined as all T cells sharing the same CDR3 nucleotide sequence. In the clone abundance analyses, frequencies were normalized to the 10,000 most abundant clones in each sample. Public T cell clones, which averaged fewer than five per sample, were excluded before analysis. An abundance difference of at least 32-fold between compartments was the criterion for calling clonotypes tumor-enriched or baseline blood-enriched. A beta-binomial differential abundance model was used to identify clonotypes that were expanded or contracted between blood time points. Similarity between tumor and blood repertoires was quantified using the Baroni-Urbani and Buser coefficient, and groups were compared with two-tailed Wilcoxon tests in R. TCRdb stores this immuneACCESS table with in-frame sequences only. Part of the clones is absent; in the studies checked, under half of the shortfall reflects unresolved V genes, and no reason is known for the rest. The DNA was the basis for D and trimming; V, J and clone size are from that table. The sample table holds 100,000 or so clones, of which approximately 86% were seen once. The leading ten clones occupy around 7.9% of the sample.

The source is a man aged 50 to 59 with renal cell carcinoma. Here the chain combines TRBV5-1 and TRBJ2-3; a confident D gene designation cannot be given. The source material was blood, sampled from a patient whose treatment included radiotherapy and nephrectomy. Read as DNA, the sequence is TGCGCCAGCAGCTTGGCCCAGGGCACAGATACGCAGTATTTT. The encoded protein is CASSLAQGTDTQYF.